These 4 T cell receptor beta chains originate from one sample sequenced in a study of T cell repertoires in cytomegalovirus infection. TCRdb re-derived calls from the reads in MiXCR, one entry per CDR3 protein. This sample has about 500,000 distinct CDR3 sequences, with roughly 34% found just once. Antigen specificity for these receptors is unknown. The sequencing here drew on cultured PBMCs, taken from culture after CMV antigen stimulation. The receptors derive from a human donor in good health (CMV status not recorded). Some clones in this sample may be carry-over from other donors' samples.

The chain couples TRBV6-2 or TRBV6-3 to TRBJ2-5; TRBD1 agrees at 8 bases. Trimming at V came to 2 bases and at J to 5 bases, leaving 4 bases not matched to a gene. Germline lookup yields CDR1 MNHEY and CDR2 SVGEGT. The CDR3 extends over 14 amino acids. The CDR3 reads CASSYHRGSETQYF. CDR3 in DNA: TGTGCCAGCAGTTACCACAGGGGGTCGGAGACCCAGTACTTC.

This sequence joins TRBV27 and TRBJ2-3, with 10 bases identical to TRBD1. J was trimmed by 3 bases and V by 3 bases; bases with no gene match: 12. Germline CDR1 reads MNHEY; CDR2 reads SMNVEV (reference sequence). The CDR3 spans 18 residues. Here the CDR3 reads CASSFYFKGQGSTDTQYF. CDR3 DNA: TGTGCCAGCAGTTTCTACTTTAAGGGACAGGGGAGTACAGATACGCAGTATTTT.

A few counts support this clonotype. The chain employs TRBV2 and TRBJ1-1, with 9 bases lining up with TRBD1. The CDR3 has 13 amino acids. V was pared by 6 bases and J by 8 bases, with 7 bases of the junction left unmatched. Per germline, CDR1 SNHLY and CDR2 FYNNEI. CDR3 residues: CASSQQGAGEAFF. For the CDR3, the DNA is TGTGCCAGCAGCCAACAGGGGGCGGGGGAAGCTTTCTTT.

The J gene is TRBJ1-2, the V gene TRBV7-9, with a possible D match to TRBD1 (5 bases). CDR3 length: 14 residues. Germline-derived CDR1 and CDR2 are SEHNR and FQNEAQ (reference sequence). V gave up 4 bases and J gave up 6 bases, with 15 bases separating them. CDR3 DNA: TGTGCCAGCAGCTCCCTGGGAGGGGTAGATGGCTACACCTTC. It is translated as CASSSLGGVDGYTF.